A selection of T cell receptor beta chains follows, all from one sample in a study of control samples from healthy donors and cancer patients. Sequenced by immunoSEQ multiplex PCR; TCRdb stores in-frame clones only, minus some. The profile shows roughly 450,000 clones, approximately 92% of them singletons. Source material: PBMCs. The origin of the receptors is a man in his forties with head and neck cancer. Each CDR3 is given with its conserved first and last residue. Clone size is stated in some rows and not others, as once, few, many or a class when expanded.

cdr3_aa clone_size v_call
CASSYLAGEGEQFF NA TRBV6-5
CASSRNRDFSYEQYF few TRBV3-1/TRBV3-2
CAWNVWGSPQPSPGPEAFF NA TRBV30
CASINLGAEHQPQHF NA TRBV19
CASSGLAGGRGETQYF NA TRBV25-1
CASNQGETQYF NA TRBV19
CASSFQLAGVVGSYNEQFF NA TRBV27
CASSAGGVAADNEQFF NA TRBV7-8
CASSQGTGGTIYGYTF NA TRBV3-1/TRBV3-2
CASSGSTVPNTEAFF NA TRBV5-1
CASSRGPGQVRSPLHF NA TRBV5-6
CASSLEAVQETQYF once TRBV5-1
CASSLGAALATNEKLFF few TRBV5-6
CASSQKTGTVGNEKLFF NA TRBV19
CASRGTGSFGNQPQHF few TRBV28
CASSVDGNSPLHF NA TRBV25-1
CASSSSGWYGYTF once TRBV19
CASGLAGHNEQFF NA TRBV28
CAIRGPNYNSPLHF NA TRBV10-3
CASRGTGTRGGELFF few TRBV6-5
CASSQSYDGYTF NA TRBV4-2
CASSDPSVGSTDTQYF once TRBV6-1
CASSLEGGLNEKLFF NA TRBV7-8
CASGLQRMNTEAFF NA TRBV28
CASSHLGADTQYF NA TRBV7-9
CASSPLSNEQFF NA TRBV27
CASSQAIKGVDIQYF once TRBV4-3
CASSSHVGPSYEQYF few TRBV28
CASSLQGGTEAFF NA TRBV7-9
CASSSLSGATEAFF NA TRBV7-9
CAWNTLGHETQYF NA TRBV30
CASSSGLAGSYRETQYF NA TRBV27
CASSFRTGGNTEAFF NA TRBV27
CASSFPGRGDTDTQYF NA TRBV28
CASSIPGEYGYTF NA TRBV7-9
CASSDKRANTGELFF NA TRBV2
CASRGTGTNEQFF NA TRBV11-2
CASSYVLGIYEQYF NA TRBV6-5
CSVEDPRGALSEKLFF once TRBV29-1
CASSLGGTTRNNSPLHF NA TRBV5-1
CASTGGAAQYF NA TRBV2
CAWSVNRGATEAFF NA TRBV30
CASSLGPNQPQHF NA TRBV9
CASSPQGRRTEAFF NA TRBV3-1/TRBV3-2
CASSPNKGGKAFF once TRBV3-1/TRBV3-2
CASSWGALGAGELFF once TRBV5-1
CASTKPGVWGPNTGELFF NA TRBV5-6
CASTLYRGWEQFF NA TRBV12-3/TRBV12-4
CASTYGQASQETQYF NA TRBV5-4
CASSQQHRGLTPDTQYF NA TRBV14